The source of this T cell receptor beta chain is a study of CD8 T cells in Susac syndrome. It was with random hexamers that roughly 0.45 to 1 ug RNA was reverse transcribed. The method of amplification for TCR beta CDR3 was immunoSEQ multiplex PCR, covering 54 Vbeta and 13 Jbeta. TCRdb independently ran MiXCR on the immunoSEQ multiplex PCR reads; one entry per CDR3 protein. The table shows fewer than 350,000 distinct CDR3 sequences, with approximately 85% occurring only once. The CDR3 is made up of 13 amino acids. Germline V gene sequence: CDR1 MNHEY, CDR2 SVGAGI. The V gene lost 6 bases and the J gene lost 0 bases, with 8 bases spanning the gap. TEMRA cells underwent FACS enrichment and CD8+ and CD4+ T cells underwent negative isolation.

This clonotype was obtained from a human donor with multiple sclerosis. The rearrangement joins TRBV6-5 to TRBJ1-2; D not resolved. The sequenced sample was CD8+ T cells from PBMCs. CDR3 residues: CASRQFTNYGYTF. The CDR3 DNA sequence: TGTGCCAGCAGGCAGTTTACTAACTATGGCTACACCTTC.